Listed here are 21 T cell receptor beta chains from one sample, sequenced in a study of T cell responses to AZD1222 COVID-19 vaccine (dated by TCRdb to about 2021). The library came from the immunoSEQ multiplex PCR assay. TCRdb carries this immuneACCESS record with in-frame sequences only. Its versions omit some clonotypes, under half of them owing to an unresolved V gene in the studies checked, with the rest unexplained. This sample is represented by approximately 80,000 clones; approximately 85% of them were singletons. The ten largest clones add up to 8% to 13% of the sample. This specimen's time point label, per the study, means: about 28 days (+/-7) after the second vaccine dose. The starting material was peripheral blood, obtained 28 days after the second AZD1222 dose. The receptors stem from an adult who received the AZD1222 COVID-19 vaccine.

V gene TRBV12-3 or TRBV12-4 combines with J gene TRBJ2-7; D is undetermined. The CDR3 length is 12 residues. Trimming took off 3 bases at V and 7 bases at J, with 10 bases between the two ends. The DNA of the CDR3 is TGTGCCAGCAGTTTCTGGACCTCTGAGCAGTACTTC. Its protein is CASSFWTSEQYF.

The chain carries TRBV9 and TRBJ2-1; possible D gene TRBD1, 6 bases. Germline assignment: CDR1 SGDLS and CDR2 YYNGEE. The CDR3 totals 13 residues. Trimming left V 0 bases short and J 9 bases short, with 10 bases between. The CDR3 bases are TGTGCCAGCAGCGTAGACAGGGTTACTGAGCAGTTCTTC. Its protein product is CASSVDRVTEQFF.

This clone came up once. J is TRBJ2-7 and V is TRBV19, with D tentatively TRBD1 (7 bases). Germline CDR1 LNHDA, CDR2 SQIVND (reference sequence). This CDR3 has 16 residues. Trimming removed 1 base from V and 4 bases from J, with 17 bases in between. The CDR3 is CASSIATRPGGYEQYF. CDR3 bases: TGTGCCAGTAGTATAGCAACGCGACCAGGGGGGTACGAGCAGTACTTC.

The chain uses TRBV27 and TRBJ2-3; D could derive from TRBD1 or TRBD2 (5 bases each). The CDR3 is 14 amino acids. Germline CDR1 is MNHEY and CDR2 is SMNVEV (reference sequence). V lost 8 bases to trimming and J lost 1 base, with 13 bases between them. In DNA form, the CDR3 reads TGTGCCAGCGTGGGGGTTGTAGGCACAGATACGCAGTATTTT. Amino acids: CASVGVVGTDTQYF.

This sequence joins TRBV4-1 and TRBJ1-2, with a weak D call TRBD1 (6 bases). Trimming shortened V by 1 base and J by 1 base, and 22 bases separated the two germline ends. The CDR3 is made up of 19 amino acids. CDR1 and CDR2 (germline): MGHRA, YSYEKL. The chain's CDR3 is CASSQAGALIGKSNYGYTF. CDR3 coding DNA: TGCGCCAGCAGCCAAGCGGGGGCGCTGATAGGGAAGAGTAACTATGGCTACACCTTC.

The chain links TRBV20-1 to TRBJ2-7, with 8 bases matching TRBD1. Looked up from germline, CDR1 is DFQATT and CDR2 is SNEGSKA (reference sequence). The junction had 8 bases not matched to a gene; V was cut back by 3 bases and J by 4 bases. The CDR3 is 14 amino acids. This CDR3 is CSASWSGGAYEQYF. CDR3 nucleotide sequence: TGCAGTGCTAGTTGGTCAGGGGGCGCATACGAGCAGTACTTC.

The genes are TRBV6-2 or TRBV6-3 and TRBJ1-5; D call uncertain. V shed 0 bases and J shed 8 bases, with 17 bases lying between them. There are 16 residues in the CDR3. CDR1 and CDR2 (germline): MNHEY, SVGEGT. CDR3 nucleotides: TGTGCCAGCAGTTACTCGGCAGGTGCGGTAGGGAAGCCCCAGCATTTT. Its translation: CASSYSAGAVGKPQHF.

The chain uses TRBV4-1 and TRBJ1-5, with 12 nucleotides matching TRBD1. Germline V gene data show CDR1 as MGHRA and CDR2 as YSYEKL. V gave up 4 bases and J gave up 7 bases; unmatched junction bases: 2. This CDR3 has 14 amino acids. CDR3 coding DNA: TGCGCCAGCAGCCTGGGACAGGGGGCCCAGCCCCAGCATTTT. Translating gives CASSLGQGAQPQHF.

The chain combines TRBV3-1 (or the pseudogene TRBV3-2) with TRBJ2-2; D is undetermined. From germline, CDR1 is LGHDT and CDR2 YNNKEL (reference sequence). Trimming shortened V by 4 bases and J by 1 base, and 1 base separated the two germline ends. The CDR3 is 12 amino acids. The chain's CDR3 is CASSRNTGELFF. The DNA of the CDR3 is TGTGCCAGCAGCCGGAACACCGGGGAGCTGTTTTTT.

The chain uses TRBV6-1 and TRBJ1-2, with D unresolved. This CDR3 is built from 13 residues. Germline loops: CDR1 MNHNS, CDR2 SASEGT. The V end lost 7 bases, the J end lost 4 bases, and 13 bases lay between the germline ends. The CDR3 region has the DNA TGTGCCAGCACGATGCCCGGGAGCTATGGCTACACCTTC. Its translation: CASTMPGSYGYTF.

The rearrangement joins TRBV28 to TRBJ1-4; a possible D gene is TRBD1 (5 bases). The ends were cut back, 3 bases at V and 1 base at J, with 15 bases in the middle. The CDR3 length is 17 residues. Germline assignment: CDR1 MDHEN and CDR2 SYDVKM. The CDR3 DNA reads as TGTGCCAGCAGTTTCCCAGGGCGAAGGGGAACTAATGAAAAACTGTTTTTT. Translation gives CASSFPGRRGTNEKLFF.

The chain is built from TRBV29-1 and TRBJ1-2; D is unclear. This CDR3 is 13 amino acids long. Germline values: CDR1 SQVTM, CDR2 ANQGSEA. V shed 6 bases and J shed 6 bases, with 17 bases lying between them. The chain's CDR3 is CSVLPGLGDGYTF. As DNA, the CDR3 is TGCAGCGTGCTCCCGGGCCTCGGGGATGGCTACACCTTC. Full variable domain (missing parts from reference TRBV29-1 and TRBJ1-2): SAVISQKPSRDICQRGTSLTIQCQVDSQVTMMFWYRQQPGQSLTLIATANQGSEATYESGFVIDKFPISRPNLTFSTLTVSNMSPEDSSIYLCSVLPGLGDGYTFGSGTRLTVV.

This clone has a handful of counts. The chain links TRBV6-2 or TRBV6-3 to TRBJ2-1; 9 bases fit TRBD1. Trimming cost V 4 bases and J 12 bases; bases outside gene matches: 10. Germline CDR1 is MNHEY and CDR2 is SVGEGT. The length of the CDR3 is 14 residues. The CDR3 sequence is CASSSASDRGAQFF. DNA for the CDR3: TGTGCCAGCAGTTCCGCCTCGGACAGGGGAGCGCAGTTCTTC.

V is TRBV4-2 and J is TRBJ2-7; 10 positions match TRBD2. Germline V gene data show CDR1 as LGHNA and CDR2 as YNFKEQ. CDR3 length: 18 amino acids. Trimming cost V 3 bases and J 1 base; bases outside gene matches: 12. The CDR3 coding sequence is TGTGCCAGCAGCCAGAGAGGCAGCGGGGGGGCCGGATCCTACGAGCAGTACTTC. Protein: CASSQRGSGGAGSYEQYF.

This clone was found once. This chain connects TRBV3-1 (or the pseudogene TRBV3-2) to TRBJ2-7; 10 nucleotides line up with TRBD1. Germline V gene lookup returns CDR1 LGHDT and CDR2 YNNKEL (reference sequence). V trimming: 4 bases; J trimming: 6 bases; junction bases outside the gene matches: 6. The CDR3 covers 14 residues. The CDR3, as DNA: TGTGCCAGCAGCCTCCGACAGGGGGCGGGCGAGCAGTACTTC. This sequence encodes CASSLRQGAGEQYF.

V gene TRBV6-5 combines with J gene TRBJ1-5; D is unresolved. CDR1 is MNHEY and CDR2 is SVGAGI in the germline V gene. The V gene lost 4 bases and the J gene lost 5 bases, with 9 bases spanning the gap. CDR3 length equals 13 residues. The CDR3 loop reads CASSLIQHQPQHF. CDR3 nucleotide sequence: TGTGCCAGCAGTTTGATTCAGCATCAGCCCCAGCATTTT.

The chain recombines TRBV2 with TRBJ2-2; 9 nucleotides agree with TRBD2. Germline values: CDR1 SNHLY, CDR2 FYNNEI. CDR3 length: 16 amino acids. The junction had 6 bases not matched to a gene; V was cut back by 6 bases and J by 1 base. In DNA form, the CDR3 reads TGTGCCAGCAGGCCCTATAGCGGGGGGAACACCGGGGAGCTGTTTTTT. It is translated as CASRPYSGGNTGELFF.

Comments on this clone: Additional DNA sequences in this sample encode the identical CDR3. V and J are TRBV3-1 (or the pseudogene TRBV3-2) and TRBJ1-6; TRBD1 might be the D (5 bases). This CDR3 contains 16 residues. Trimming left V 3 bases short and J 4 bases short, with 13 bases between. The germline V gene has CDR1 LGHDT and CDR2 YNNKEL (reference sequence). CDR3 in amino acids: CASSQGGDPYNSPLHF. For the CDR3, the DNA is TGTGCCAGCAGCCAGGGGGGGGATCCTTATAATTCACCCCTCCACTTT.

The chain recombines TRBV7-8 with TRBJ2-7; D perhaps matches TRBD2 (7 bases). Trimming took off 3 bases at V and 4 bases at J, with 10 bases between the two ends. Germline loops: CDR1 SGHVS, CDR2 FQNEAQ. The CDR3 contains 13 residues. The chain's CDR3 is CASSFGGPYEQYF. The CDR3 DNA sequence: TGTGCCAGCAGCTTCGGGGGGCCTTACGAGCAGTACTTC.

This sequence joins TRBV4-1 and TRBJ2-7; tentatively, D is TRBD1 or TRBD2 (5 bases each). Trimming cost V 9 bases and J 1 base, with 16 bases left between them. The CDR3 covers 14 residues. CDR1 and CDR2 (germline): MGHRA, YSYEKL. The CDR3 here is CARIRWGSSYEQYF. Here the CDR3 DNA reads TGCGCCAGGATAAGATGGGGGTCTTCCTACGAGCAGTACTTC.

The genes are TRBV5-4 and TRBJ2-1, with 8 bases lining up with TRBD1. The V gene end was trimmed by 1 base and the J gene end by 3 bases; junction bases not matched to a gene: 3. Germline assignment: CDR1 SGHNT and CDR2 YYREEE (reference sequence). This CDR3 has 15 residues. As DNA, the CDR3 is TGTGCCAGCAGCTTGAGGGACAGGTTCTACAATGAGCAGTTCTTC. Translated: CASSLRDRFYNEQFF.